The clone carrying this T cell receptor (beta chain) was seen just once. This entry comes from a study of blood T cell repertoires in COVID-19. Whole-study context: From T cells, B-cell-depleted T cells, or PBMCs came the material, which was cDNA or gDNA.

TCRdb's table, derived via immunoSEQ multiplex PCR, lists solely in-frame clones and lacks some. This sample yields roughly 69,000 clones, of which about 82% are seen a single time; around 3.7% belongs to the top ten. Those who participated ranged in age from roughly 18 to 100 years and resided in around 22 US areas. Participants were placed into cohorts based on the clinical history they reported. Germline V gives CDR1 MDHEN, CDR2 SYDVKM. The CDR3 sequence is 16 residues long. The V gene lost 6 bases and the J gene lost 2 bases, with 17 bases spanning the gap. Sequenced: PBMCs or T cells enriched from blood (not recorded which). The rearrangement joins TRBV28 to TRBJ1-5, with D possibly TRBD1 on 6 matching bases. The clonotype originates from a woman between 35 and 50 years old with acute COVID-19. The CDR3 DNA sequence: TGTGCCAGCAGCCGGAGGGGGGGAGGGGGCAATCAGCCCCAGCATTTT. Residues: CASSRRGGGGNQPQHF.